Frequency places the clone carrying this T cell receptor beta chain as medium-sized. The antigen is undetermined. Each sample's input was around 250 ng genomic DNA, 30,000 to 45,000 genome equivalents. Germline V lookup: CDR1 SGHDT, CDR2 YYEEEE. CDR3 size: 14 residues. Multiplex touch-down PCR amplified TRB using TRB-A and TRB-B pools in one tube. Using the multiplex PCR reads, TCRdb records one entry per CDR3 protein without DNA. The table for this sample gives roughly 3,800 distinct CDR3 sequences. The data were obtained in a study of T cell clusters in autoimmune cytopenias. The overall study: TRB sequencing had a median around 52,000 reads and roughly 2,400 distinct clonotypes per sample.

Study findings and constraints: Comparing secondary cytopenia with chronic lymphocytic leukemia showed no cluster-lack signature, apparently masked by lymphoma repertoire.

The sample comprised peripheral blood. This receptor was taken from a human donor with an autoimmune cytopenia or autoimmune hepatitis (not recorded which). The chain carries TRBV5-6 and TRBJ2-7; TCRdb outputs TRBD1, but without DNA this stays unchecked. The CDR3 reads CASSSTWPGYEQYF.